These 21 T cell receptor beta chains came from one sample sequenced in a study of T cell responses to AZD1222 COVID-19 vaccine (dated by TCRdb to about 2021). The time point label here, explained by the study, means: baseline before first vaccination. The library relied on the immunoSEQ multiplex PCR assay. This is the immuneACCESS table as TCRdb keeps it, with only in-frame sequences that have V and J called. A part of the clones is gone; compared with another copy, unresolved V genes explain less than half, and the rest is unexplained. Present in this sample are 150,000 to 200,000 clones, just under 95% of which were seen just once. Of the sample, over 0.7% is held by the ten largest clones. The source material was peripheral blood, sampled on day 0 of AZD1222 vaccination. The receptors originated from an adult in good health.

This chain uses TRBV20-1 with TRBJ2-5, with 10 bases identical to TRBD2. This CDR3 region has 14 residues. CDR1 is DFQATT, CDR2 SNEGSKA, per germline (reference sequence). Trimming took 3 bases from V and 1 from J; bases not matched to a gene: 2. The CDR3 DNA sequence: TGCAGTGCTAGTGAGCGGGGGGGCCAAGAGACCCAGTACTTC. This translates into CSASERGGQETQYF.

CDR3 coding DNA: TGCGCCAGCAGCCTCGTGGACAGGGGGCGAAACACCATATATTTT. Protein sequence: CASSLVDRGRNTIYF. The J gene is TRBJ1-3, the V gene TRBV4-1; the match to TRBD1 covers 11 bases. Germline V CDR1 and CDR2: MGHRA, YSYEKL. This CDR3 has 15 amino acids. V shed 4 bases, J shed 5 bases, and the junction held 4 bases outside the gene matches.

This chain joins TRBV7-2 and TRBJ1-1; the D is unclear. CDR3 length equals 12 residues. The V end was cut by 1 base, the J end by 8 bases, with 8 bases between. CDR1 and CDR2 from the germline V gene are SGHTA and FQGNSA. This CDR3 reads CASSLGRTEAFF. CDR3 nucleotides: TGTGCCAGCAGCTTAGGGCGGACCGAAGCTTTCTTT.

This chain links TRBV9 with TRBJ1-2; D unclear. The CDR3 spans 15 residues. The V and J ends lost 0 bases and 6 bases respectively, with 15 bases between them. Germline V gene data show CDR1 as SGDLS and CDR2 as YYNGEE. The DNA of the CDR3 is TGTGCCAGCAGCGTAGCTAAGACCTGGTCCGATGGCTACACCTTC. It is translated as CASSVAKTWSDGYTF. The whole variable domain, filled in from reference TRBV9 and TRBJ1-2, reads DSGVTQTPKHLITATGQRVTLRCSPRSGDLSVYWYQQSLDQGLQFLIQYYNGEERAKGNILERFSAQQFPDLHSELNLSSLELGDSALYFCASSVAKTWSDGYTFGSGTRLTVV.

The V and J genes are TRBV7-9 and TRBJ1-2, with 11 bases identical to TRBD1. Germline V gives CDR1 SEHNR, CDR2 FQNEAQ (reference sequence). J gave up 4 bases and V 5 bases, and 3 bases lay outside the gene matches. The CDR3 totals 14 residues. The CDR3 loop is CASSPGTGGYGYTF. The DNA of the CDR3 is TGTGCCAGCAGCCCCGGGACAGGGGGCTATGGCTACACCTTC.

This chain joins TRBV6-6 and TRBJ1-1; 7 positions agree with TRBD1. Unmatched junction bases numbered 5, after V lost 6 bases and J lost 1 base. This CDR3 has 14 residues. Germline V lookup: CDR1 MNHNY, CDR2 SVGAGI (reference sequence). The chain's CDR3 is CASRAGTENTEAFF. In nucleotides, the CDR3 is TGTGCCAGCAGGGCCGGGACAGAGAACACTGAAGCTTTCTTT.

The V and J genes are TRBV5-1 and TRBJ2-3, with 11 bases that match TRBD2. V was pared by 2 bases and J by 3 bases, with 2 bases of the junction left unmatched. Germline V gene sequence: CDR1 SGHRS, CDR2 YFSETQ. CDR3 length equals 15 residues. CDR3 DNA sequence: TGCGCCAGCAGCTTTAGCGGGGGGGCTACAGATACGCAGTATTTT. Protein product: CASSFSGGATDTQYF.

The chain is built from TRBV7-2 and TRBJ1-6; tentatively, D is TRBD1 (5 bases). V lost 5 bases to trimming and J lost 6 bases, with 14 bases between them. CDR1 and CDR2 (germline): SGHTA, FQGNSA. The CDR3 is 15 residues long. The CDR3 DNA reads as TGTGCCAGCAGCCCGGACACCTTTCTTAATTCACCCCTCCACTTT. Residues: CASSPDTFLNSPLHF.

V is TRBV5-1 and J is TRBJ1-4; D is unclear. The V end was cut by 1 base, the J end by 6 bases, with 10 bases between. This CDR3 is built from 14 residues. Germline V gene lookup returns CDR1 SGHRS and CDR2 YFSETQ. This chain's CDR3 is CASSLSGVDEKLFF. Here the CDR3 DNA reads TGCGCCAGCAGCTTGAGTGGGGTCGATGAAAAACTGTTTTTT.

This chain connects TRBV5-1 to TRBJ2-5; 12 nucleotides line up with TRBD2. J lost 4 bases, V lost 4 bases, and 8 bases had no gene match. The CDR3 consists of 16 residues. Looked up from germline, CDR1 is SGHRS and CDR2 is YFSETQ. CDR3 residues: CASSGQTSGGSETQYF. The CDR3 DNA reads TGCGCCAGCAGCGGCCAGACTAGCGGGGGCTCAGAGACCCAGTACTTC.

This clone was recorded a few times. The gene calls are TRBV9 and TRBJ2-1, with a weak D call TRBD2 (6 bases). Germline-derived CDR1 and CDR2 are SGDLS and YYNGEE. Trimming shortened V by 2 bases and J by 8 bases, and 8 bases separated the two germline ends. The CDR3 totals 12 residues. CDR3 DNA: TGTGCCAGCAGCGTCGGGACTCATGAGCAGTTCTTC. This codes for CASSVGTHEQFF. Full variable domain (rest looked up from reference TRBV9 and TRBJ2-1): DSGVTQTPKHLITATGQRVTLRCSPRSGDLSVYWYQQSLDQGLQFLIQYYNGEERAKGNILERFSAQQFPDLHSELNLSSLELGDSALYFCASSVGTHEQFFGPGTRLTVL.

CDR3 sequence: CASSEPGTDNSPLHF. CDR3 coding DNA: TGTGCCAGCAGTGAACCCGGGACTGATAATTCACCCCTCCACTTT. The chain employs TRBV6-1 and TRBJ1-6; D may be TRBD1 (5 bases). V shed 2 bases and J shed 5 bases, with 10 bases lying between them. Germline V gene lookup returns CDR1 MNHNS and CDR2 SASEGT. The CDR3 runs 15 residues.

The rearrangement joins TRBV7-2 to TRBJ2-3, with 14 nucleotides matching TRBD2. The CDR3 runs 16 residues. Trimming cost V 4 bases and J 9 bases; bases outside gene matches: 9. Germline CDR1 is SGHTA and CDR2 is FQGNSA. The CDR3 spells CASSSRWGTSGGTQYF. For the CDR3, the DNA is TGTGCCAGCAGCTCGCGGTGGGGGACTAGCGGGGGAACGCAGTATTTT. Based on the CDR3 plus reference TRBV7-2 and TRBJ2-3, the full variable domain is GAGVSQSPSNKVTEKGKDVELRCDPISGHTALYWYRQSLGQGLEFLIYFQGNSAPDKSGLPSDRFSAERTGGSVSTLTIQRTQQEDSAVYLCASSSRWGTSGGTQYFGPGTRLTVL.

The chain has TRBV7-3 and TRBJ2-3; 10 positions agree with TRBD2. This CDR3 contains 15 residues. CDR1 is SGHTA, CDR2 FQGTGA, per germline. Losses at the gene ends were 6 bases for V and 4 bases for J; bases not matched to a gene: 7. The CDR3, as DNA: TGTGCCAGCAGTCCCGAGCGGGGGGGCCCAGATACGCAGTATTTT. Translated, it gives CASSPERGGPDTQYF.

The chain is built from TRBV30 and TRBJ1-2; 12 nucleotides match TRBD1. The CDR3 is 15 amino acids. Germline V gives CDR1 GTSNPN, CDR2 SVGIG (reference sequence). V trimming: 8 bases; J trimming: 4 bases; junction bases outside the gene matches: 11. In DNA form, the CDR3 reads TGTGCCGCTTGGGACAGGGGGCAAGATGCCTATGGCTACACCTTC. Its protein product is CAAWDRGQDAYGYTF.

The gene calls are TRBV5-1 and TRBJ1-1; a possible D gene is TRBD1 (5 bases). The germline V gene has CDR1 SGHRS and CDR2 YFSETQ. The CDR3 length is 13 residues. Trimming left V 5 bases short and J 2 bases short, with 10 bases between. The DNA of the CDR3 is TGCGCCAGCAGACAGGTAGGAAACACTGAAGCTTTCTTT. It specifies CASRQVGNTEAFF.

The gene calls are TRBV5-5 and TRBJ2-2; D gene uncertain. Per germline, CDR1 SGHKS and CDR2 YYEKEE (reference sequence). V dropped 4 bases and J dropped 7 bases, with 14 bases sitting between them. The CDR3 is made up of 14 amino acids. CDR3: CASSIVASVGELFF. CDR3 sequence (DNA): TGTGCCAGCAGCATCGTTGCAAGCGTCGGGGAGCTGTTTTTT.

V is TRBV19 and J is TRBJ1-1; no clear D gene. CDR1 and CDR2 (germline): LNHDA, SQIVND (reference sequence). The CDR3 totals 14 residues. Trimming left V 5 bases short and J 2 bases short, with 12 bases between. Here the CDR3 reads CASSLRTANTEAFF. The DNA of the CDR3 is TGTGCCAGTAGTCTCCGGACGGCTAACACTGAAGCTTTCTTT.

In this sample, this clone turned up once. The chain carries TRBV6-6 and TRBJ2-5, with a tentative D call TRBD2 (6 bases). Germline values: CDR1 MNHNY, CDR2 SVGAGI (reference sequence). V lost 3 bases to trimming and J lost 5 bases, with 13 bases between them. This CDR3 is 14 amino acids long. CDR3: CASSYGGSRETQYF. The CDR3 DNA is TGTGCCAGCAGTTATGGGGGGAGTCGCGAGACCCAGTACTTC.

The J gene is TRBJ2-1, the V gene TRBV5-1; D possibly corresponds to TRBD2 (6 bases). The germline CDR1 and CDR2 sequences are SGHRS and YFSETQ. V was pared by 1 base and J by 0 bases, with 23 bases between. There are 20 residues in the CDR3. CDR3 in DNA: TGCGCCAGCAGCTTGCCTGCGGGCGGGACCCCACAACACTCCTACAATGAGCAGTTCTTC. Protein product: CASSLPAGGTPQHSYNEQFF.

The CDR3 here is CASSLTGRNQETQYF. DNA of the CDR3: TGCGCCAGCAGCTTGACAGGGAGGAATCAAGAGACCCAGTACTTC. The gene calls are TRBV5-1 and TRBJ2-5, with D possibly being TRBD1 or TRBD2 (6 bases each). The V end was cut by 1 base, the J end by 2 bases, with 12 bases between. CDR3 length equals 15 residues. Germline V gene sequence: CDR1 SGHRS, CDR2 YFSETQ.